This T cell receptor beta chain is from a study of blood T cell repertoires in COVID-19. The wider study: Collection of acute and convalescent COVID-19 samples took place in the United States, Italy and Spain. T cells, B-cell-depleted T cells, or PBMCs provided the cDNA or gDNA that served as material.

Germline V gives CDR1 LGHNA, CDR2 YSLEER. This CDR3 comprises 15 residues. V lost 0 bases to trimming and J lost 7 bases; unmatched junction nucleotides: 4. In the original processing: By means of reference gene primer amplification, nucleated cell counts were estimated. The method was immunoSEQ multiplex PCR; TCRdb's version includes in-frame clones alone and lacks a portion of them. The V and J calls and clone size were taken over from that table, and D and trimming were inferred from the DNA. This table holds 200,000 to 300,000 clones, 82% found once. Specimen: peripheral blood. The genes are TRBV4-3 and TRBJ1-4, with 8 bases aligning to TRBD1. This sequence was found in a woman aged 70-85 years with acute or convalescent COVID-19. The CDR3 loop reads CASSQEGQGAEKLFF. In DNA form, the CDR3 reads TGCGCCAGCAGCCAAGAAGGGCAGGGGGCTGAAAAACTGTTTTTT.